This is a list of T cell receptor beta chains from one sample in a study of T cell responses to AZD1222 COVID-19 vaccine. The data were produced by immunoSEQ multiplex PCR, yet TCRdb's version contains in-frame clones alone and is incomplete. This table has roughly 150,000 clones, approximately 91% appearing once. The input for sequencing was peripheral blood, taken 28 days after the second AZD1222 dose. The receptors originated from an adult who received the AZD1222 COVID-19 vaccine. CDR3s include the opening cysteine and the closing phenylalanine or tryptophan. D genes are given only for firm matches. Clone size, where shown, is once, few, many, or a class for clones that have expanded.

V gene	J gene	clone size	D gene	CDR3 DNA	CDR3 protein
TRBV12-3/TRBV12-4	TRBJ1-4	.	.	TGTGCCAGCAGGGGTGAGGGAGAAAAACTGTTTTTT	CASRGEGEKLFF
TRBV3-1/TRBV3-2	TRBJ1-4	.	.	TGTGCCAGCAGCCAAGGGGGACATTCTAATGAAAAACTGTTTTTT	CASSQGGHSNEKLFF
TRBV5-1	TRBJ1-4	.	.	TGCGCCAGCTCGGGACGGGAGAATGAAAAACTGTTTTTT	CASSGRENEKLFF
TRBV19	TRBJ1-5	.	TRBD1	TGTGCCAGTAGTCGACAGGGTGGCAATCAGCCCCAGCATTTT	CASSRQGGNQPQHF
TRBV9	TRBJ2-1	.	TRBD2	TGTGCCAGCAGCTTCCTAGCGGGAGTCTACAATGAGCAGTTCTTC	CASSFLAGVYNEQFF
TRBV19	TRBJ2-1	.	TRBD2	TGTGCCAGTAGTGGACTAGCGGGAGTGTATGAGCAGTTCTTC	CASSGLAGVYEQFF
TRBV2	TRBJ2-5	.	TRBD2	TGTGCCAGCAGTGGCCCGTGGACTAGCGGGGAAGAGACCCAGTACTTC	CASSGPWTSGEETQYF
TRBV11-1	TRBJ2-1	once	.	TGTGCCAGCAGCTTAGAATACCTTGGGCAGTTCTTC	CASSLEYLGQFF
TRBV4-2	TRBJ2-2	.	TRBD2	TGTGCCAGCAGCCCCTCCAGCGGGATCTTCTCCGGGGAGCTGTTTTTT	CASSPSSGIFSGELFF
TRBV7-2	TRBJ1-6	.	.	TGTGCCAGCAGCTTAGCTTGGGGGGGGGATTCACCCCTCCACTTT	CASSLAWGGDSPLHF
TRBV11-2	TRBJ1-1	.	TRBD1	TGTGCCAGCAGCGGAGGGGGACAGCCCGCTAACACTGAAGCTTTCTTT	CASSGGGQPANTEAFF
TRBV10-1	TRBJ1-2	.	.	TGCGCCAGCAGTGAGAATTGCAGGGTCGTATCGAGCGGCTACACCTTC	CASSENCRVVSSGYTF
TRBV19	TRBJ2-7	.	.	TGTGCCAGTAGTATTGTGGCGCTGGGGGGGCAGGGGATATCCTACGAGCAGTACTTC	CASSIVALGGQGISYEQYF
TRBV7-8	TRBJ2-1	.	.	TGTGCCAGCAGCCCAACGCCCAACTCGCTGGATGAGCAGTTCTTC	CASSPTPNSLDEQFF
TRBV25-1	TRBJ1-1	.	.	TGTGCCAGCAGTGGCCGACAGGACACTGAAGCTTTCTTT	CASSGRQDTEAFF
TRBV7-2	TRBJ1-2	.	TRBD1	TGTGCCAGCAGCTCGGACAGGGGATTCTCCTATGGCTACACCTTC	CASSSDRGFSYGYTF
TRBV18	TRBJ1-5	.	.	TGTGCCAGCTCACCAGGGGCAGGGGCTCGTAGCAATCAGCCCCAGCATTTT	CASSPGAGARSNQPQHF
TRBV5-4	TRBJ1-3	.	TRBD1	TGTGCCAGCAGCCAAGGACAGGTGCCCTCTGGAAACACCATATATTTT	CASSQGQVPSGNTIYF
TRBV14	TRBJ1-3	.	.	TGTGCCAGCAGTCATCAGGGTTACACCATATATTTT	CASSHQGYTIYF
TRBV9	TRBJ2-2	.	.	TGTGCCAGCAGCGTAGACGGGGCAGTGAACACCGGGGAGCTGTTTTTT	CASSVDGAVNTGELFF
TRBV11-2	TRBJ1-6	.	TRBD1	TGTGCCAGCAGCTTAGTGGACAGGGTCAGTTCACCCCTCCACTTT	CASSLVDRVSSPLHF
TRBV4-1	TRBJ2-3	.	.	TGCGCCAGCAGCCCCGTGAGGCAAGATACGCAGTATTTT	CASSPVRQDTQYF
TRBV19	TRBJ1-5	once	TRBD1	TGTGCCAGTAGTATCCCGGGACAGGGTGTGCAGCCCCAGCATTTT	CASSIPGQGVQPQHF
TRBV27	TRBJ2-7	.	.	TGTGCCAGCAGTTTTTTGCAACAGGGGGGGAGCGAGCAGTACTTC	CASSFLQQGGSEQYF
TRBV3-1/TRBV3-2	TRBJ1-2	.	.	TGTGCCAGCAGCCAGGCACAGGGACCGAACTATGGCTACACCTTC	CASSQAQGPNYGYTF
TRBV11-2	TRBJ2-1	.	.	TGTGCCAGCAGCTTATTCTCCGCCGGGACCCACTACAATGAGCAGTTCTTC	CASSLFSAGTHYNEQFF
TRBV12-5	TRBJ2-1	.	.	TGTGCTAGTGGTTTGGTACCGGGCTACAATGAGCAGTTCTTC	CASGLVPGYNEQFF
TRBV28	TRBJ1-1	.	.	TGTGCCAGCAGTCCAACCCGTTTTTACTGGGCGCGGGGAGCTTTCTTT	CASSPTRFYWARGAFF
TRBV27	TRBJ1-3	.	.	TGTGCCAGCGGAGACGCAATCTCTGGAAACACCATATATTTT	CASGDAISGNTIYF
TRBV6-2/TRBV6-3	TRBJ1-5	.	.	TGTGCCAGCAGTCGAAGGGACCATCAGCCCCAGCATTTT	CASSRRDHQPQHF
TRBV3-1/TRBV3-2	TRBJ2-7	.	.	TGTGCCAGCAGCCAAGTTCTGGACCGTGACGAGCAGTACTTC	CASSQVLDRDEQYF
TRBV2	TRBJ1-6	.	.	TGTGCCAGCAGTGGATCGATGGGGTCCTATAATTCACCCCTCCACTTT	CASSGSMGSYNSPLHF
TRBV5-1	TRBJ1-4	.	.	TGCGCCAGCAGCCCCCCACCGGGGAAACTGTTTTTT	CASSPPPGKLFF
TRBV5-1	TRBJ1-3	.	.	TGCGCCAGCAGCAACACCCCAGGATCTGGAAACACCATATATTTT	CASSNTPGSGNTIYF
TRBV3-1/TRBV3-2	TRBJ2-1	.	TRBD2	TGTGCCAGCAGCCCTGGACTAGCGGGAGGCAGTGAGCAGTTCTTC	CASSPGLAGGSEQFF
TRBV5-4	TRBJ1-2	.	.	TGTGCCAGCAGCCCCTTAAACAGGGCTTCTGGCTACACCTTC	CASSPLNRASGYTF
TRBV13	TRBJ2-5	once	.	TGTGCCAGCAGCTTAGGCCCAGAGAAAGAGACCCAGTACTTC	CASSLGPEKETQYF
TRBV5-1	TRBJ1-5	.	TRBD1	TGCGCCAGCAGCTTGACAGGGGGATGGGATCAGCCCCAGCATTTT	CASSLTGGWDQPQHF
TRBV15	TRBJ1-1	.	.	TGTGCCACCAGCAGAGATCGAGTAACTGAAGCTTTCTTT	CATSRDRVTEAFF
TRBV6-6	TRBJ1-1	.	TRBD1	TGTGCCAGCAGTTACCTCGCCAGGGGGCCCACTGAAGCTTTCTTT	CASSYLARGPTEAFF
TRBV6-1	TRBJ1-2	.	.	TGTGCCAGCAGTGAAAGGGAGGGGGATGGCTACACCTTC	CASSEREGDGYTF
TRBV9	TRBJ1-1	.	.	TGTGCCAGCAGCGACCGACAGAGAAACACTGAAGCTTTCTTT	CASSDRQRNTEAFF
TRBV6-1	TRBJ1-5	.	.	TGTGCCAGCAGCAAACTCGACGGGGGCAATCAGCCCCAGCATTTT	CASSKLDGGNQPQHF
TRBV11-2	TRBJ2-3	.	.	TGTGCCAGCAGCCGAGGGTTAGCAGATACGCAGTATTTT	CASSRGLADTQYF
TRBV24-1	TRBJ1-1	once	.	TGTGCCACCGGCGGGGCCGGGAAGAACACTGAAGCTTTCTTT	CATGGAGKNTEAFF
TRBV19	TRBJ2-7	.	TRBD2	TGTGCCAGTTTAGCGGGAGGGCCGCCCTACGAGCAGTACTTC	CASLAGGPPYEQYF
TRBV2	TRBJ1-3	.	.	TGTGCCAGCAGTGGTTATCCCAGGGTTTGGGGGAGCGGAAACACCATATATTTT	CASSGYPRVWGSGNTIYF
TRBV2	TRBJ2-2	once	TRBD2	TGTGCCAGCAGTCCCGGGACTAGCGGGGGGGCCACCGGGGAGCTGTTTTTT	CASSPGTSGGATGELFF
TRBV4-1	TRBJ1-2	.	TRBD1	TGCGCCAGCAGCCTAGACAGGGACTATGGCTACACCTTC	CASSLDRDYGYTF